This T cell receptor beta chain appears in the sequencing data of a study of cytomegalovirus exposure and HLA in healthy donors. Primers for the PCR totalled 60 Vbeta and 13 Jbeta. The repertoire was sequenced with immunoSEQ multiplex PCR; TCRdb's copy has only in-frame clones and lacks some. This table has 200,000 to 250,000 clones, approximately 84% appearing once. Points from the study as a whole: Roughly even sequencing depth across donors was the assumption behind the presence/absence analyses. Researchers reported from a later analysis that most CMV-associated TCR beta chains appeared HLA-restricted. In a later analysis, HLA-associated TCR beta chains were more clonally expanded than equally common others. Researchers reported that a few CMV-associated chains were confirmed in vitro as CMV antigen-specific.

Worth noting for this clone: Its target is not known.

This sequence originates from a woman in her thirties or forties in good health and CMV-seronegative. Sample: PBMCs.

In DNA form, the CDR3 reads TGTGCCAGCAGTTCGACCGACAGGGCTCAAGAGACCCAGTACTTC. It specifies CASSSTDRAQETQYF. The V gene is TRBV6-5, the J gene TRBJ2-5; the match to TRBD1 covers 7 bases. Germline V gene data show CDR1 as MNHEY and CDR2 as SVGAGI. The CDR3 spans 15 residues. Losses at the gene ends were 4 bases for V and 2 bases for J; bases not matched to a gene: 7.